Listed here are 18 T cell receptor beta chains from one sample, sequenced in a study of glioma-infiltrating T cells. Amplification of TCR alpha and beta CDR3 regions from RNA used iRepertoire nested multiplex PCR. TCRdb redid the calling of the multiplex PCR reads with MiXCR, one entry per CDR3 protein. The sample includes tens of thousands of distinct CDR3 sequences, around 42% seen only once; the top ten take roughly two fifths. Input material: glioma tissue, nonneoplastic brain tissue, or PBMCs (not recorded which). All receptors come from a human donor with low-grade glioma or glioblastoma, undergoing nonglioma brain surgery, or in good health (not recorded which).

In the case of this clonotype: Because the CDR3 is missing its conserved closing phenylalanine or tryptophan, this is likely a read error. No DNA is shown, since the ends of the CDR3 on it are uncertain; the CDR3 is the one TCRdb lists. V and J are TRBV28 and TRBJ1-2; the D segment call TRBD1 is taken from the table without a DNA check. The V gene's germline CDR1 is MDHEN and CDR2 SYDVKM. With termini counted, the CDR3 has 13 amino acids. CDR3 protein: CASSIQGVYGFTL.

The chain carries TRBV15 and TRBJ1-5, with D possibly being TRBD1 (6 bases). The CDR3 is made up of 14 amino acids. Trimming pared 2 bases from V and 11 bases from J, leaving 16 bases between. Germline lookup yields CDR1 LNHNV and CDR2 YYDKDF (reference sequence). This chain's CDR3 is CATSRRGAGETQHF. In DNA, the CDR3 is TGTGCCACCAGCAGAAGGGGGGCCGGTGAGACCCAGCATTTT.

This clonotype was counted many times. The CDR3 reads CASSRTVTDEQYF. DNA of the CDR3: TGCGCCAGCAGCCGGACAGTTACTGACGAGCAGTACTTC. The chain links TRBV5-1 to TRBJ2-7; possibly TRBD1 for D (6 bases). CDR1 is SGHRS and CDR2 is YFSETQ in the germline V gene. Trimming left V 4 bases short and J 5 bases short, with 13 bases between. The CDR3 extends over 13 amino acids.

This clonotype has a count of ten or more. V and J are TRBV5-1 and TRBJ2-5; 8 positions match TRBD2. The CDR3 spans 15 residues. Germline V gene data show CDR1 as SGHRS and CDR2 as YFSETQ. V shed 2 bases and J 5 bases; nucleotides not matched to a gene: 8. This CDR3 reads CASSFDGLALETQYF. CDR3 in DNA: TGCGCCAGCAGCTTCGATGGACTAGCTTTGGAGACCCAGTACTTC. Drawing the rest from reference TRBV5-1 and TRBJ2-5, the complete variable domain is KAGVTQTPRYLIKTRGQQVTLSCSPISGHRSVSWYQQTPGQGLQFLFEYFSETQRNKGNFPGRFSGRQFSNSRSEMNVSTLELGDSALYLCASSFDGLALETQYFGPGTRLLVL.

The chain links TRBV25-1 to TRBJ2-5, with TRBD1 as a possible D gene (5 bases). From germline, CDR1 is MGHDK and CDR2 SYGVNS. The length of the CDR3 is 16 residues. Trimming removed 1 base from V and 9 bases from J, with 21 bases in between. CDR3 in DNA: TGTGCCAGCAGTGAATGGGCAGGGCTACCCCAAGGGGCCCAGTACTTC. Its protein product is CASSEWAGLPQGAQYF. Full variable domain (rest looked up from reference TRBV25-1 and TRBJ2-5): EADIYQTPRYLVIGTGKKITLECSQTMGHDKMYWYQQDPGMELHLIHYSYGVNSTEKGDLSSESTVSRIRTEHFPLTLESARPSHTSQYLCASSEWAGLPQGAQYFGPGTRLLVL.

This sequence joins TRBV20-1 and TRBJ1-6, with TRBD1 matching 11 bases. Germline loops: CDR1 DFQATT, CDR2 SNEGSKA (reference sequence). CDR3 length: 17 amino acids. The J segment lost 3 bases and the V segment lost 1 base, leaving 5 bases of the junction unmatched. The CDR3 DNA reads TGCAGTGCTAGAGCCACCGGGACAGGGGGCTATAATTCACCCCTCCACTTT. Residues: CSARATGTGGYNSPLHF.

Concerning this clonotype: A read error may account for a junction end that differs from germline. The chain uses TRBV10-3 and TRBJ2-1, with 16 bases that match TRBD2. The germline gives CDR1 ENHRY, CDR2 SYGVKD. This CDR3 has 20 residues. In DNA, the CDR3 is TGTGCCATCAGTGAGTCGGCGGGACTAGCGGGAGGGCGAGGCTACAATGAGCAGTTCTTT. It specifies CAISESAGLAGGRGYNEQFF.

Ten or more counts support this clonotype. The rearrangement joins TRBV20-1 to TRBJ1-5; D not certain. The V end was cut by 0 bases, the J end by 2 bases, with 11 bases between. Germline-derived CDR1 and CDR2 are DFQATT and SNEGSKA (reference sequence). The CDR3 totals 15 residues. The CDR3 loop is CSARDLLLGNQPQHF. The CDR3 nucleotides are TGCAGTGCTAGAGACCTCCTTTTAGGCAATCAGCCCCAGCATTTT.

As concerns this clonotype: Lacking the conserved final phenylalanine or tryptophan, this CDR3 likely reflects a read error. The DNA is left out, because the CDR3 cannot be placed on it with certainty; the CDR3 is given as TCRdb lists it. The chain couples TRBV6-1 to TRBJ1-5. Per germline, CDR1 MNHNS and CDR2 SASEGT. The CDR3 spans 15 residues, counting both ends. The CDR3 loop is CASRPGLLSNQPRHL.

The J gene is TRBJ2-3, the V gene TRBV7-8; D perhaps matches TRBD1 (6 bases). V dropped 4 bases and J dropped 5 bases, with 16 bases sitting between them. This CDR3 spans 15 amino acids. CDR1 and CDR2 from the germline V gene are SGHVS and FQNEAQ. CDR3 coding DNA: TGTGCCAGCAGCTCCACAGGGTCCCACATAGATACGCAGTATTTT. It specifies CASSSTGSHIDTQYF.

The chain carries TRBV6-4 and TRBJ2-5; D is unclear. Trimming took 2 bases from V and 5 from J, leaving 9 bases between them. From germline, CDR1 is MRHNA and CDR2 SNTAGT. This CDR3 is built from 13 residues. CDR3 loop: CASSDRYNETQYF. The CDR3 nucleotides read TGTGCCAGCAGTGACCGTTACAATGAGACCCAGTACTTC.

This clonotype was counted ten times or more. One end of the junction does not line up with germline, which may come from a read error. The CDR3 is CASSLGTSTDTQYF. DNA for the CDR3: TGTGCCAGCAGCTTAGGGACTAGCACAGATACGCAGTATTTT. The rearrangement joins TRBV5-1 to TRBJ2-3, with a tentative D call TRBD2 (6 bases). CDR3 size: 14 residues. The germline CDR1 and CDR2 sequences are SGHRS and YFSETQ.

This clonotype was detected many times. The CDR3 is CASSPQGPYEQYF. The CDR3 nucleotides read TGTGCCAGTAGTCCACAGGGGCCCTACGAGCAGTACTTC. The genes are TRBV19 and TRBJ2-7, with 7 bases that match TRBD1. Germline loops: CDR1 LNHDA, CDR2 SQIVND (reference sequence). V dropped 5 bases and J dropped 2; count of bases not matched to a gene: 3. CDR3 length equals 13 residues.

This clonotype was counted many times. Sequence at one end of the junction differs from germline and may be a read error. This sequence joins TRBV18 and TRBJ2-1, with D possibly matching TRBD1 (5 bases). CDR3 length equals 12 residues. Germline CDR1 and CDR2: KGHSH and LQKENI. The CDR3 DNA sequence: TGTGCCAGCTGGGCAGGGTACAGTGAGCAGTTCTTC. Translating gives CASWAGYSEQFF.

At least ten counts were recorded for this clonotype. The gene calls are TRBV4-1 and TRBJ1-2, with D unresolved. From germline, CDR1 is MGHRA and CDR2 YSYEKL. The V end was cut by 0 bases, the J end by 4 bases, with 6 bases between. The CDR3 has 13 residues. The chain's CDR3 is CASSQDRPYGYTF. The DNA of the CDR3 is TGCGCCAGCAGCCAAGATCGGCCCTATGGCTACACCTTC.

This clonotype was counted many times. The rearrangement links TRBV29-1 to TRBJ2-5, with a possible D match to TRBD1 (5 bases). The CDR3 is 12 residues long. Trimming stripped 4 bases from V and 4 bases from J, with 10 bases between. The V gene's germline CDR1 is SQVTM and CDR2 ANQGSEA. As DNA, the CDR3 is TGCAGCGTTGCTCAGGGTAGAGAGACCCAGTACTTC. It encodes CSVAQGRETQYF.

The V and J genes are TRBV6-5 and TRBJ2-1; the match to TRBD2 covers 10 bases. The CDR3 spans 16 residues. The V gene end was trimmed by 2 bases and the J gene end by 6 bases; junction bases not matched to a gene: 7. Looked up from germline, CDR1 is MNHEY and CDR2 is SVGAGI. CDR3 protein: CASSYTWTSGTNEQFF. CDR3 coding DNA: TGTGCCAGCAGTTACACTTGGACTAGCGGAACCAATGAGCAGTTCTTC.

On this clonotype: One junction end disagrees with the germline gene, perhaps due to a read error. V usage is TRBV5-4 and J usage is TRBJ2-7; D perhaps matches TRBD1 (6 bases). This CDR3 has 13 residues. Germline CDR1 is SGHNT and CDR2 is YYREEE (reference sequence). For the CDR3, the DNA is TGTGCCAGCAGCCGAGACAGGACCTACGAGCAGTGCTTC. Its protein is CASSRDRTYEQCF.